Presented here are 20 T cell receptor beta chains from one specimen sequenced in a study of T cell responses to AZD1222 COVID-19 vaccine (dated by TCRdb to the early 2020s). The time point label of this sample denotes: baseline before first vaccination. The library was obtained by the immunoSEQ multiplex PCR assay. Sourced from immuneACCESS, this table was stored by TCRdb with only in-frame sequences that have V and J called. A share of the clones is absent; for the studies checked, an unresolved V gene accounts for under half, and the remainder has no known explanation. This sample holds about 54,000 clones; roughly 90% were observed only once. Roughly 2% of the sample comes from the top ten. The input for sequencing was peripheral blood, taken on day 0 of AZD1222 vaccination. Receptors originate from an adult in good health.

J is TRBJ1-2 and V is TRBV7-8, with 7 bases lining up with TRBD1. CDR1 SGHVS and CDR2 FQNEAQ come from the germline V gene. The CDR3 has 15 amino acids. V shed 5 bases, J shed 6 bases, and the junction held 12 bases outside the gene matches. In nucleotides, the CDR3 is TGTGCCAGCAGCAACCGACAGGGCTCTGGTAATGGCTACACCTTC. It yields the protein CASSNRQGSGNGYTF.

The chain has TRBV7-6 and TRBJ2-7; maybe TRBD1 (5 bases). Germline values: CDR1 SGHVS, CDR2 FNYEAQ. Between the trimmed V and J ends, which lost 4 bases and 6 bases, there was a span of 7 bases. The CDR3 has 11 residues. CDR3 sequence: CASSWGAEQYF. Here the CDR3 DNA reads TGTGCCAGCAGCTGGGGCGCCGAGCAGTACTTC.

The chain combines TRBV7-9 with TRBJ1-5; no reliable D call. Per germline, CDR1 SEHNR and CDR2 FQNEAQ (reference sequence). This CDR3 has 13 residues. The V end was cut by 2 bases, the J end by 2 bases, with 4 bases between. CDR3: CASSLRGNQPQHF. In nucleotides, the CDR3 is TGTGCCAGCAGCTTAAGAGGCAATCAGCCCCAGCATTTT.

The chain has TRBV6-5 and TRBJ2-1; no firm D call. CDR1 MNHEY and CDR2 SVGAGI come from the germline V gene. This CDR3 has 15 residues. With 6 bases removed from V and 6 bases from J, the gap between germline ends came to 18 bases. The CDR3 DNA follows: TGTGCCAGCAGGCCCACCGGAGTAGCCTCCAATGAGCAGTTCTTC. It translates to CASRPTGVASNEQFF.

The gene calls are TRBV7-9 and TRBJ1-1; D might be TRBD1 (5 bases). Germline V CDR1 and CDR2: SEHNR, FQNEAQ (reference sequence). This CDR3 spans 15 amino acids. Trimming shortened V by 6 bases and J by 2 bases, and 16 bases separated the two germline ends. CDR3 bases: TGTGCCAGCAGGGGGACGGTCGAGGGTAACACTGAAGCTTTCTTT. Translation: CASRGTVEGNTEAFF. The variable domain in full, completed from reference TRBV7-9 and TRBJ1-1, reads DTGVSQNPRHKITKRGQNVTFRCDPISEHNRLYWYRQTLGQGPEFLTYFQNEAQLEKSRLLSDRFSAERPKGSFSTLEIQRTEQGDSAMYLCASRGTVEGNTEAFFGQGTRLTVV.

Written as DNA, the CDR3 is TGCGCCAGCATCTCCGGACCTGGGGACAACAGCAATGAGCAGTTCTTC. This codes for CASISGPGDNSNEQFF. This rearrangement joins TRBV4-1 to TRBJ2-1, with a possible D match to TRBD1 (6 bases). Germline V gene data show CDR1 as MGHRA and CDR2 as YSYEKL. The CDR3 is 16 residues long. The V and J ends lost 7 bases and 6 bases respectively, with 22 bases between them.

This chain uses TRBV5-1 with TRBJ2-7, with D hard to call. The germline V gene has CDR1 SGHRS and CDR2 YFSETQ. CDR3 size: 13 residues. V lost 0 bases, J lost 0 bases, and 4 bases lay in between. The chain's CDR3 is CASSLGASYEQYF. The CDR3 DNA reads TGCGCCAGCAGCTTGGGGGCCTCCTACGAGCAGTACTTC.

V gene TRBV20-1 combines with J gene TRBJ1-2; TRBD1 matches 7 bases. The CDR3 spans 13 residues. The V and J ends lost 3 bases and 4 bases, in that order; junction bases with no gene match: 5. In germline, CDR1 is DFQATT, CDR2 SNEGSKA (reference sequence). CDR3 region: CSASNRGTYGYTF. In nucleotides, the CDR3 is TGCAGTGCTAGTAACAGGGGAACCTATGGCTACACCTTC.

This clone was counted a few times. The CDR3 coding sequence is TGTGCCAGCAGGGGGACAGGGTTTAATCAGCCCCAGCATTTT. This translates into CASRGTGFNQPQHF. This sequence joins TRBV6-6 and TRBJ1-5; 9 bases map to TRBD1. The V gene end was trimmed by 6 bases and the J gene end by 4 bases; junction bases not matched to a gene: 4. The length of the CDR3 is 14 residues. CDR1 is MNHNY, CDR2 SVGAGI, per germline (reference sequence).

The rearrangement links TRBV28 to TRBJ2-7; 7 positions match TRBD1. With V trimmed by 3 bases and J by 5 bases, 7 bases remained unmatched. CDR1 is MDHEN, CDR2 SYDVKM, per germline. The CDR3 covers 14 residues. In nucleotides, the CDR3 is TGTGCCAGCAGTTTCTTACAGGGGTCCCACGAGCAGTACTTC. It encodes CASSFLQGSHEQYF. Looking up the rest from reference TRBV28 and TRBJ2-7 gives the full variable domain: DVKVTQSSRYLVKRTGEKVFLECVQDMDHENMFWYRQDPGLGLRLIYFSYDVKMKEKGDIPEGYSVSREKKERFSLILESASTNQTSMYLCASSFLQGSHEQYFGPGTRLTVT.

CDR3 in DNA: TGTGCCAGCAGTTTCCCCTGGACAGGGGGTGGCTACACCTTC. This codes for CASSFPWTGGGYTF. The chain employs TRBV28 and TRBJ1-2, with 10 positions matching TRBD1. Germline CDR1 and CDR2: MDHEN and SYDVKM. Trimming at V came to 3 bases and at J to 7 bases, leaving 5 bases not matched to a gene. The CDR3 runs to 14 residues.

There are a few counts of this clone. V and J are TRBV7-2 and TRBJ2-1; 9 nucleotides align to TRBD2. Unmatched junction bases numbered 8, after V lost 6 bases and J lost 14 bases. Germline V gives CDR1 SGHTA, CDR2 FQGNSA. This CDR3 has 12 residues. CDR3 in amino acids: CASRWTSATEFF. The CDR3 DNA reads TGTGCCAGCAGATGGACTAGCGCCACGGAGTTCTTC.

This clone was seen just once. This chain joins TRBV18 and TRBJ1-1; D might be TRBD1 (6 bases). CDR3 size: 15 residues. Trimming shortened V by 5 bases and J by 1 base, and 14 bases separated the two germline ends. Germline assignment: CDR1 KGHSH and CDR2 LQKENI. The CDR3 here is CASSNNRATNTEAFF. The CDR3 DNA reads TGTGCCAGCTCAAATAACAGGGCAACGAACACTGAAGCTTTCTTT.

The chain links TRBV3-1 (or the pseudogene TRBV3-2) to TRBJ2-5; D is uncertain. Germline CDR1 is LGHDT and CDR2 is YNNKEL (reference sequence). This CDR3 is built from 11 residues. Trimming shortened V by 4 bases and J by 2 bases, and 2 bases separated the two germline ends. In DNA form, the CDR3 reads TGTGCCAGCAGCCTGCAAGAGACCCAGTACTTC. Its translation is CASSLQETQYF.

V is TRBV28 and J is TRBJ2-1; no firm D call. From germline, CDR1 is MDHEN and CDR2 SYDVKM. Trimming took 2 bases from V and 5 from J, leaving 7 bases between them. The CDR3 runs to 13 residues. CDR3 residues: CASSLSLDNEQFF. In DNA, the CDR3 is TGTGCCAGCAGTTTAAGTTTGGACAATGAGCAGTTCTTC.

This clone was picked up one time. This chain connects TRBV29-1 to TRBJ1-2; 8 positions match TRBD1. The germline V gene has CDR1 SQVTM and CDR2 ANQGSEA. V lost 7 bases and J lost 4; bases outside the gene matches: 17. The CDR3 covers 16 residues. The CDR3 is CSALQPYRGFSYGYTF. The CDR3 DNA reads TGCAGCGCCCTCCAACCCTACAGGGGGTTCAGCTATGGCTACACCTTC.

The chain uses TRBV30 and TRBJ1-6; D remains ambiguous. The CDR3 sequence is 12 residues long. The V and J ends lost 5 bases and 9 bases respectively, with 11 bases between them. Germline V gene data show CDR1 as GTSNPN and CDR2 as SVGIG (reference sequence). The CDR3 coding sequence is TGTGCCTGGGCACGCAAACGTTCACCCCTCCACTTT. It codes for CAWARKRSPLHF.

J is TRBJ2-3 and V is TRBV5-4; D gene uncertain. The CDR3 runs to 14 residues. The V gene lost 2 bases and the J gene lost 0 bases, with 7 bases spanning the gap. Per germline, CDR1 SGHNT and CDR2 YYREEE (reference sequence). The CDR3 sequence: CASSLRVSTDTQYF. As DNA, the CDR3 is TGTGCCAGCAGCTTACGTGTCAGCACAGATACGCAGTATTTT.

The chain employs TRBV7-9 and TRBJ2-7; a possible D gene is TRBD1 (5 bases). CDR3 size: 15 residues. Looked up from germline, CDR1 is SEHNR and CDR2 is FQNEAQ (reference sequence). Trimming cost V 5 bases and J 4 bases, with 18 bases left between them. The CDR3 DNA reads TGTGCCAGCAGCCTGACTGGGGCTCCCCCATACGAGCAGTACTTC. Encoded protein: CASSLTGAPPYEQYF. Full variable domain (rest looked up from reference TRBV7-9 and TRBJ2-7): DTGVSQNPRHKITKRGQNVTFRCDPISEHNRLYWYRQTLGQGPEFLTYFQNEAQLEKSRLLSDRFSAERPKGSFSTLEIQRTEQGDSAMYLCASSLTGAPPYEQYFGPGTRLTVT.

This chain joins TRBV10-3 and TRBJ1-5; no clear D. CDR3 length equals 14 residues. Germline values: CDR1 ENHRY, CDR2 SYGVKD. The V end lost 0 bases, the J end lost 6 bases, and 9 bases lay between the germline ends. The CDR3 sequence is CAISESTGFQPQHF. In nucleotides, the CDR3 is TGTGCCATCAGTGAGTCGACTGGGTTTCAGCCCCAGCATTTT.